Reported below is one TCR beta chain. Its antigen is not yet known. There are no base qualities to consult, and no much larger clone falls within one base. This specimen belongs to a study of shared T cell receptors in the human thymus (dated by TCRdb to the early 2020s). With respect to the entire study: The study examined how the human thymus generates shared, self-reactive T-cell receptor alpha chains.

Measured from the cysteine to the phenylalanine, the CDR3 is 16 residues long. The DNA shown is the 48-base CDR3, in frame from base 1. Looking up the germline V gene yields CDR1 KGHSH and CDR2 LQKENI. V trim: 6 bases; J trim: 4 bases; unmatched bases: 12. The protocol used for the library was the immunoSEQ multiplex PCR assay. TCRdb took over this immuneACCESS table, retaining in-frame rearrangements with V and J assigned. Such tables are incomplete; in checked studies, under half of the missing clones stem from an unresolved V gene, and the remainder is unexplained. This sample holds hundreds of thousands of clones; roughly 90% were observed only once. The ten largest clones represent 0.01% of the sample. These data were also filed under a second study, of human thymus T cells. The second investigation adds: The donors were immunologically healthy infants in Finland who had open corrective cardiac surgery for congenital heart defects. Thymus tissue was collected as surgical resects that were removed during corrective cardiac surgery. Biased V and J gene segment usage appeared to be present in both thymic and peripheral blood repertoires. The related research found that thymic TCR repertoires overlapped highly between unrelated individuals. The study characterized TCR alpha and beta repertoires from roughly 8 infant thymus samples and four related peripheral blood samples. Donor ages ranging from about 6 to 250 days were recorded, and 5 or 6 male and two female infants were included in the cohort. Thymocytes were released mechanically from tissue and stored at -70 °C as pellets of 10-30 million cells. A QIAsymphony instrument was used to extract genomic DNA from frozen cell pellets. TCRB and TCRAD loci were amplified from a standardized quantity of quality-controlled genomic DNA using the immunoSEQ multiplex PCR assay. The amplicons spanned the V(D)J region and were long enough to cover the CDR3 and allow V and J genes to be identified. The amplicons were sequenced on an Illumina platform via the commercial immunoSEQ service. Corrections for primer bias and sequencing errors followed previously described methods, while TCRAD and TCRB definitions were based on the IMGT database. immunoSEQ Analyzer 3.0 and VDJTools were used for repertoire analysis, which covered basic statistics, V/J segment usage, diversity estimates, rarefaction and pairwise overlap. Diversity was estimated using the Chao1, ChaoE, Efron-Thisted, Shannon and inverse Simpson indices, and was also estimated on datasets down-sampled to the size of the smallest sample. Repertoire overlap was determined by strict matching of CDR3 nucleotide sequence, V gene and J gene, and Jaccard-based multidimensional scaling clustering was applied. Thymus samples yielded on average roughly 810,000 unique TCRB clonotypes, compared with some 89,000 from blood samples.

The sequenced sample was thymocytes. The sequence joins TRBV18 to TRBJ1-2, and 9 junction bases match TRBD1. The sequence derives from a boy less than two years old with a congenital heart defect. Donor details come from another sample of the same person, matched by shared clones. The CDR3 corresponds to CASSSRAGQGTYGYTF. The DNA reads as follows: TGTGCCAGCTCTAGTAGGGCGGGACAGGGAACCTATGGCTACACCTTC.